What follows are 26 T cell receptor beta chains derived from one specimen sequenced in a study of T-cell reconstitution after alpha-beta-depleted transplantation in children. Unique molecular identifiers were built into the TCRbeta library. In TCRdb, the PCR reads were re-called with MiXCR into one record per CDR3 protein. The data hold 490,000 or so distinct CDR3 sequences, with roughly an eighth observed a single time. The material sequenced was PBMCs from the stem cell graft donor, taken from the stem cell graft. The receptors here all came from a human donor who donated a stem cell graft to a child with combined immunodeficiency.

The rearrangement uses TRBV20-1 and TRBJ2-2; a weak D match, TRBD1 (6 bases). Germline loops: CDR1 DFQATT, CDR2 SNEGSKA (reference sequence). CDR3 length: 14 amino acids. Deletions cut 4 bases from V and 2 bases from J, with 11 bases between. CDR3 sequence: CSAIGTPNTGELFF. The CDR3 coding sequence is TGCAGTGCTATCGGGACACCTAACACCGGGGAGCTGTTTTTT.

This sequence joins TRBV7-2 and TRBJ2-4, with unresolved D. This CDR3 has 21 residues. With 5 bases removed from V and 2 bases from J, the gap between germline ends came to 31 bases. The germline CDR1 and CDR2 sequences are SGHTA and FQGNSA. The CDR3 protein is CASSPSLSRVVGPVSKNIQYF. In DNA form, the CDR3 reads TGTGCCAGCAGCCCTAGTTTGAGTCGAGTAGTGGGCCCCGTTTCCAAAAACATTCAGTACTTC.

This clonotype was counted between two and nine times. This chain connects TRBV20-1 to TRBJ2-7, with 7 bases aligning to TRBD1. The germline V gene encodes CDR1 DFQATT and CDR2 SNEGSKA (reference sequence). The CDR3 contains 15 residues. J was trimmed by 6 bases and V by 5 bases; bases with no gene match: 16. The CDR3 is CSAQGLDRVSGEQYF. The CDR3 bases are TGCAGTGCTCAGGGGCTAGACAGGGTCTCTGGCGAGCAGTACTTC.

J is TRBJ2-1 and V is TRBV20-1, with TRBD2 matching over 7 bases. The CDR3 runs 14 residues. V shed 5 bases, J shed 2 bases, and the junction held 6 bases outside the gene matches. Germline CDR1 DFQATT, CDR2 SNEGSKA (reference sequence). CDR3 DNA sequence: TGCAGTGCTCACAGCGGGAATCCCTACAATGAGCAGTTCTTC. Its protein is CSAHSGNPYNEQFF.

This chain uses TRBV20-1 with TRBJ1-3, with 7 bases identical to TRBD1. J gave up 3 bases and V 5 bases, and 10 bases lay outside the gene matches. Looked up from germline, CDR1 is DFQATT and CDR2 is SNEGSKA (reference sequence). CDR3 length: 15 amino acids. The CDR3 spells CSAFNRQGGGNTIYF. Here the CDR3 DNA reads TGCAGTGCTTTCAACCGACAGGGCGGTGGAAACACCATATATTTT.

This clonotype was counted between two and nine times. The chain couples TRBV18 to TRBJ2-3; the match to TRBD2 covers 9 bases. The CDR3 spans 15 residues. Germline CDR1 and CDR2: KGHSH and LQKENI. V was clipped by 6 bases and J by 6 bases; unmatched bases: 10. The chain's CDR3 is CASSTPAGGHDTQYF. The CDR3 DNA follows: TGTGCCAGCTCGACACCGGCGGGAGGGCACGATACGCAGTATTTT.

This clonotype was found many times. The rearrangement uses TRBV25-1 and TRBJ2-7; 10 positions match TRBD1. There are 13 residues in the CDR3. Germline CDR1 is MGHDK and CDR2 is SYGVNS. Losses at the gene ends were 9 bases for V and 2 bases for J; bases not matched to a gene: 4. The CDR3 DNA follows: TGTGCCAGTGGGGGACAGGGGACCTACGAGCAGTACTTC. It specifies CASGGQGTYEQYF.

This clonotype has only a few counts. The chain employs TRBV25-1 and TRBJ2-2; a possible D gene is TRBD2 (7 bases). Germline V gives CDR1 MGHDK, CDR2 SYGVNS. The CDR3 is made up of 17 amino acids. The V end lost 3 bases, the J end lost 3 bases, and 17 bases lay between the germline ends. CDR3 protein: CASSDWGASGYTGELFF. For the CDR3, the DNA is TGTGCCAGCAGTGATTGGGGGGCTAGCGGTTACACCGGGGAGCTGTTTTTT. The variable domain in full, with the rest retrieved from reference TRBV25-1 and TRBJ2-2, is EADIYQTPRYLVIGTGKKITLECSQTMGHDKMYWYQQDPGMELHLIHYSYGVNSTEKGDLSSESTVSRIRTEHFPLTLESARPSHTSQYLCASSDWGASGYTGELFFGEGSRLTVL.

This clonotype appeared a few times. The rearrangement uses TRBV27 and TRBJ1-6, with unresolved D. Germline V gene lookup returns CDR1 MNHEY and CDR2 SMNVEV (reference sequence). The CDR3 is 14 residues long. Trimming left V 5 bases short and J 4 bases short, with 9 bases between. The CDR3 loop reads CASSLDPYNSPLHF. In nucleotides, the CDR3 is TGTGCCAGCAGTCTAGATCCTTATAATTCACCCCTCCACTTT.

This clonotype has more than one count but fewer than ten. The chain carries TRBV28 and TRBJ2-3; 8 nucleotides align to TRBD1. Germline CDR1 MDHEN, CDR2 SYDVKM. The CDR3 is 16 amino acids. V shed 4 bases and J 0 bases; nucleotides not matched to a gene: 6. CDR3 nucleotide sequence: TGTGCCAGCAGTTGGGACAGGCGAACTAGCACAGATACGCAGTATTTT. As protein: CASSWDRRTSTDTQYF.

This clonotype was recorded many times. The chain has TRBV30 and TRBJ1-1, with a possible D match to TRBD1 (6 bases). Trimming pared 5 bases from V and 1 base from J, leaving 14 bases between. This CDR3 spans 14 amino acids. Germline assignment: CDR1 GTSNPN and CDR2 SVGIG (reference sequence). The CDR3 nucleotides read TGTGCCTGGGGGGGAAGGGGGTCGAACACTGAAGCTTTCTTT. Its translation: CAWGGRGSNTEAFF.

This clonotype was counted a few times. The chain combines TRBV15 with TRBJ2-3, with TRBD2 matching 7 bases. Germline CDR1 is LNHNV and CDR2 is YYDKDF (reference sequence). The CDR3 has 15 amino acids. V was clipped by 1 base and J by 4 bases; unmatched bases: 5. The CDR3 nucleotides read TGTGCCACCAGCAGAGGTGCGGGAGTATCAGATACGCAGTATTTT. It translates to CATSRGAGVSDTQYF.

This clonotype was observed at least ten times. The chain joins TRBV5-1 to TRBJ1-1; possible D gene TRBD1, 5 bases. This CDR3 is 14 amino acids long. The V end was cut by 0 bases, the J end by 1 base, with 7 bases between. CDR1 SGHRS and CDR2 YFSETQ come from the germline V gene. The chain's CDR3 is CASSLVGPNTEAFF. The CDR3 DNA sequence: TGCGCCAGCAGCTTGGTGGGGCCGAACACTGAAGCTTTCTTT.

The chain couples TRBV11-2 to TRBJ2-7, with unresolved D. This CDR3 region has 15 residues. Between the trimmed V and J ends, which lost 5 bases and 4 bases, there was a span of 18 bases. Germline V gene lookup returns CDR1 SGHAT and CDR2 FQNNGV. The DNA of the CDR3 is TGTGCCAGCAGCCCCCGGTCCCTTGTTGGGTACGAGCAGTACTTC. Its protein product is CASSPRSLVGYEQYF.

This clonotype occurred a few times. The V and J genes are TRBV20-1 and TRBJ1-6; maybe TRBD1 (6 bases). V shed 3 bases and J shed 6 bases, with 12 bases lying between them. The CDR3 totals 14 residues. Per the germline V gene, CDR1 is DFQATT and CDR2 is SNEGSKA (reference sequence). The CDR3 DNA is TGCAGTGCTAGGGGAGGACAGACTAATTCACCCCTCCACTTT. Translated: CSARGGQTNSPLHF.

This sequence joins TRBV3-1 and TRBJ2-2; perhaps TRBD1 as D (6 bases). V was shortened by 1 base and J by 14 bases, with 14 bases between the two germline ends. Germline CDR1 LGHDT, CDR2 YNNKEL (reference sequence). The CDR3 has 13 amino acids. CDR3: CASSQVLRGRLFF. The CDR3, as DNA: TGTGCCAGCAGCCAAGTCTTGAGGGGGAGACTGTTTTTT.

The genes are TRBV2 and TRBJ2-3; D is perhaps TRBD2 (6 bases). The CDR3 sequence is 19 residues long. The germline V gene has CDR1 SNHLY and CDR2 FYNNEI. V lost 4 bases to trimming and J lost 3 bases, with 26 bases between them. The CDR3 coding sequence is TGTGCCAGCAGTGTGGAGGTTGGAAGGGTCTCCCGGGGGACAGATACGCAGTATTTT. As protein: CASSVEVGRVSRGTDTQYF.

V gene TRBV19 combines with J gene TRBJ2-1; D ambiguous. Germline V CDR1 and CDR2: LNHDA, SQIVND (reference sequence). The germline V and J ends were trimmed by 1 base and 1 base, with 8 bases remaining between them. The CDR3 totals 15 residues. CDR3 amino acids: CASSIGTVSYNEQFF. The CDR3 bases are TGTGCCAGTAGTATAGGAACCGTTTCCTACAATGAGCAGTTCTTC.

The J gene is TRBJ2-5, the V gene TRBV7-6; no clear D gene. There are 13 residues in the CDR3. Germline V lookup: CDR1 SGHVS, CDR2 FNYEAQ. V was clipped by 5 bases and J by 1 base, with 8 bases between them. DNA for the CDR3: TGTGCCAGCAGCGACACCCTCCAAGAGACCCAGTACTTC. Residues: CASSDTLQETQYF. The full variable domain, completed using reference TRBV7-6 and TRBJ2-5, is GAGVSQSPRYKVTKRGQDVALRCDPISGHVSLYWYRQALGQGPEFLTYFNYEAQQDKSGLPNDRFSAERPEGSISTLTIQRTEQRDSAMYRCASSDTLQETQYFGPGTRLLVL.

The V and J genes are TRBV24-1 and TRBJ2-1; no clear D. The V gene's germline CDR1 is KGHDR and CDR2 SFDVKD. Trimming removed 1 base from V and 4 bases from J, with 10 bases in between. The CDR3 is 15 residues long. The CDR3 sequence: CATSDFGRQYNEQFF. In DNA form, the CDR3 reads TGTGCCACCAGTGATTTCGGGCGGCAGTACAATGAGCAGTTCTTC.

This clonotype was recorded many times. This chain's CDR3 is CASSLDANPSYTF. The CDR3 DNA reads as TGCGCCAGCAGCTTGGACGCTAATCCCAGCTACACCTTC. The chain recombines TRBV5-1 with TRBJ1-2; D not resolved. Trimming took 0 bases from V and 9 from J, leaving 12 bases between them. The CDR3 sequence is 13 residues long. Germline values: CDR1 SGHRS, CDR2 YFSETQ.

This chain uses TRBV7-8 with TRBJ2-7; tentatively, D is TRBD2 (5 bases). CDR3 size: 13 residues. Germline lookup yields CDR1 SGHVS and CDR2 FQNEAQ. Trimming took off 1 base at V and 9 bases at J, with 13 bases between the two ends. The chain's CDR3 is CASSLGLLAGQYF. The CDR3 bases are TGTGCCAGCAGCTTAGGACTGCTGGCGGGGCAGTACTTC.

This clonotype appeared a few times. This chain uses TRBV18 with TRBJ2-3, with 7 bases that match TRBD2. Germline CDR1 and CDR2: KGHSH and LQKENI. The CDR3 loop spans 15 amino acids. J gave up 0 bases and V 5 bases, and 5 bases lay outside the gene matches. The CDR3 DNA is TGTGCCAGCTCAAGCGGGGTATCTAGCACAGATACGCAGTATTTT. The encoded protein is CASSSGVSSTDTQYF.

This chain links TRBV7-9 with TRBJ2-7; 8 bases agree with TRBD1. This CDR3 contains 17 residues. Germline values: CDR1 SEHNR, CDR2 FQNEAQ (reference sequence). Losses at the gene ends were 5 bases for V and 6 bases for J; bases not matched to a gene: 18. CDR3 sequence: CASSPYPAEDRVFEQYF. The CDR3, as DNA: TGTGCCAGCAGCCCCTATCCAGCCGAGGACAGGGTTTTCGAGCAGTACTTC.

This clonotype turned up a few times. The chain employs TRBV6-5 and TRBJ2-7; 7 positions agree with TRBD2. Germline lookup yields CDR1 MNHEY and CDR2 SVGAGI. The V and J ends lost 4 bases and 5 bases, in that order; junction bases with no gene match: 8. The CDR3 is 14 amino acids. As DNA, the CDR3 is TGTGCCAGCAGTTTATTGCAGGGAGGGCACGAGCAGTACTTC. Translation: CASSLLQGGHEQYF.

This clonotype was seen just once. This chain uses TRBV20-1 with TRBJ2-6; 8 nucleotides agree with TRBD2. The CDR3 is made up of 19 amino acids. Losses at the gene ends were 0 bases for V and 0 bases for J; bases not matched to a gene: 10. Germline loops: CDR1 DFQATT, CDR2 SNEGSKA (reference sequence). The CDR3 nucleotides read TGCAGTGCTAGAGATCTTGAAGCGGGGGTCTTCTCTGGGGCCAACGTCCTGACTTTC. Its protein product is CSARDLEAGVFSGANVLTF.